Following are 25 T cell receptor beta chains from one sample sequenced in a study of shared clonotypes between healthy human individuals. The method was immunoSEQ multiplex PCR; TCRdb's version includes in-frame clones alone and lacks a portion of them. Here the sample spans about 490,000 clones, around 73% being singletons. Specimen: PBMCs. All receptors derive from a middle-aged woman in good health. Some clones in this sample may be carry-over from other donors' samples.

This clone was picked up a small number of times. The CDR3 bases are TGTGCCTGGAGGTCAGGCCAACGAGCAGAGCCCCAGCATTTT. Amino acid sequence: CAWRSGQRAEPQHF. The gene calls are TRBV30 and TRBJ1-5, with D unclear. The germline V gene encodes CDR1 GTSNPN and CDR2 SVGIG (reference sequence). This CDR3 region has 14 residues. The V and J ends lost 3 bases and 8 bases respectively, with 17 bases between them. Together with reference TRBV30 and TRBJ1-5, the CDR3 gives the full variable domain: SQTIHQWPATLVQPVGSPLSLECTVEGTSNPNLYWYRQAAGRGLQLLFYSVGIGQISSEVPQNLSASRPQDRQFILSSKKLLLSDSGFYLCAWRSGQRAEPQHFGDGTRLSIL.

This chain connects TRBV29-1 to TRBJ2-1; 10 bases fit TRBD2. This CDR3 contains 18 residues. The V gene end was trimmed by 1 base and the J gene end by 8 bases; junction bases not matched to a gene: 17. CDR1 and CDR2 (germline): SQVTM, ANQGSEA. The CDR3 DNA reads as TGCAGCGTTGAAGTCCCCGTTAACTACGAGCGGGAGGGCGATGAGCAGTTCTTC. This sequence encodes CSVEVPVNYEREGDEQFF.

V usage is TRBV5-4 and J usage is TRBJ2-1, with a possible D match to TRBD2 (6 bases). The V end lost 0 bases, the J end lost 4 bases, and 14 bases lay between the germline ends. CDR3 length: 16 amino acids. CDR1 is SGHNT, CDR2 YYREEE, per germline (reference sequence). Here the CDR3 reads CASSLGLSGSYNEQFF. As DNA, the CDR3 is TGTGCCAGCAGCTTGGGGTTGAGCGGGTCATACAATGAGCAGTTCTTC. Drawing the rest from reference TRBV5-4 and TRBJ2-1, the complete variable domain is ETGVTQSPTHLIKTRGQQVTLRCSSQSGHNTVSWYQQALGQGPQFIFQYYREEENGRGNFPPRFSGLQFPNYSSELNVNALELDDSALYLCASSLGLSGSYNEQFFGPGTRLTVL.

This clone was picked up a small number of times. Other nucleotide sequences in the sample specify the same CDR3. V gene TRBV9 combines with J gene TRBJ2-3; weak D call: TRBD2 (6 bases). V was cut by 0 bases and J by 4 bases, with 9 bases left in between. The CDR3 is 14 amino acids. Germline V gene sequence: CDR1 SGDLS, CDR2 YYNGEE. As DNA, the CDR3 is TGTGCCAGCAGCGTAGGCGGGAACTCAGATACGCAGTATTTT. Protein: CASSVGGNSDTQYF.

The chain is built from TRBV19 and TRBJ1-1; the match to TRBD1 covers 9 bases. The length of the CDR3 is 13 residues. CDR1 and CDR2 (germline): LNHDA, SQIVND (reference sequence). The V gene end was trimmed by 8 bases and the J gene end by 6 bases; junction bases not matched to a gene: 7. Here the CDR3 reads CASVNRGQAEAFF. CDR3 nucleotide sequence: TGTGCCAGTGTTAACAGGGGGCAGGCTGAAGCTTTCTTT.

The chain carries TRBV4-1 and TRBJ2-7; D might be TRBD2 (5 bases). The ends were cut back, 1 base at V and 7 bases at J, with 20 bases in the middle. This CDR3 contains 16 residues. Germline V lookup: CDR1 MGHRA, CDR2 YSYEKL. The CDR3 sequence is CASSQGRGPLIREQYF. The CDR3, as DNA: TGCGCCAGCAGCCAAGGTCGGGGTCCCCTTATCCGGGAGCAGTACTTC.

The CDR3 coding sequence is TGTGCCAGCCCCCTCCAGGGAACCGTCTGCGAGCAGTACTTC. Translated: CASPLQGTVCEQYF. This chain connects TRBV28 to TRBJ2-5, with D perhaps matching TRBD1 (5 bases). Matching the DNA end better, TRBJ2-7 makes the J call doubtful. The V gene's germline CDR1 is MDHEN and CDR2 SYDVKM. This CDR3 region has 14 residues.

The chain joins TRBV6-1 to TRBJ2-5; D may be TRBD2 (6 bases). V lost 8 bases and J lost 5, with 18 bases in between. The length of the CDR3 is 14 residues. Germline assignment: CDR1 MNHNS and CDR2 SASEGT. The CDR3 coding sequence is TGTGCCAGCTTTGGATGGGGTGGAGGGGAGACCCAGTACTTC. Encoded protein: CASFGWGGGETQYF.

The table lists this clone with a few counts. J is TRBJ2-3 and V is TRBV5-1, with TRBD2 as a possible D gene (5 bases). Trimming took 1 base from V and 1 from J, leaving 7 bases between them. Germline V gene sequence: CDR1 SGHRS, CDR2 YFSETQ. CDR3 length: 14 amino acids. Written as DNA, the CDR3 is TGCGCCAGCAGCTTGAGTAGCGGCACAGATACGCAGTATTTT. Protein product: CASSLSSGTDTQYF. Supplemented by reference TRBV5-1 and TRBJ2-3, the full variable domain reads KAGVTQTPRYLIKTRGQQVTLSCSPISGHRSVSWYQQTPGQGLQFLFEYFSETQRNKGNFPGRFSGRQFSNSRSEMNVSTLELGDSALYLCASSLSSGTDTQYFGPGTRLTVL.

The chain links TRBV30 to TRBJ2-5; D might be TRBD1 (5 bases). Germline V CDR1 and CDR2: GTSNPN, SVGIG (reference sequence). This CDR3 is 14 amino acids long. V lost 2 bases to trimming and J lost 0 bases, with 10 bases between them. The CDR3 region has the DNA TGTGCCTGGAGTCGGTGGACACACCAAGAGACCCAGTACTTC. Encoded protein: CAWSRWTHQETQYF.

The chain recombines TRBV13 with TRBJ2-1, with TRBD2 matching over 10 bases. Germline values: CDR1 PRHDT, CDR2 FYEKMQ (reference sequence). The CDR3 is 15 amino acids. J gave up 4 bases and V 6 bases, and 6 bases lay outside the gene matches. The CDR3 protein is CASRHSGRKYNEQFF. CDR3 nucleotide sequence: TGTGCCAGCAGGCATAGCGGGAGGAAATACAATGAGCAGTTCTTC.

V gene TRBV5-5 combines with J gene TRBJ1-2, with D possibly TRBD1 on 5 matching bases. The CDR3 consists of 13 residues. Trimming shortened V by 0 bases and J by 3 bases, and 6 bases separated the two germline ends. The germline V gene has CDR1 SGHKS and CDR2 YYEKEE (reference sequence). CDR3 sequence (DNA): TGTGCCAGCAGCTTGGTGGGGCACTATGGCTACACCTTC. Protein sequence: CASSLVGHYGYTF.

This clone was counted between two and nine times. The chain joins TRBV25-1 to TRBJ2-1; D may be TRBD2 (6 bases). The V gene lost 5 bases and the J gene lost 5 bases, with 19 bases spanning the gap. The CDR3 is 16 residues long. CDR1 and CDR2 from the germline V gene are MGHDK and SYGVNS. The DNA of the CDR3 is TGTGCCAGCAGTCGCCTCTCGGAGGGACTGCACAATGAGCAGTTCTTC. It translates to CASSRLSEGLHNEQFF.

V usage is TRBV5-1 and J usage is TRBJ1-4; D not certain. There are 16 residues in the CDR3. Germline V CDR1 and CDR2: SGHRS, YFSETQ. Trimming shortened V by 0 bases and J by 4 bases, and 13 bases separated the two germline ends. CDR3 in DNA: TGCGCCAGCAGCTTGGACTGGACGGCCTATAATGAAAAACTGTTTTTT. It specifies CASSLDWTAYNEKLFF.

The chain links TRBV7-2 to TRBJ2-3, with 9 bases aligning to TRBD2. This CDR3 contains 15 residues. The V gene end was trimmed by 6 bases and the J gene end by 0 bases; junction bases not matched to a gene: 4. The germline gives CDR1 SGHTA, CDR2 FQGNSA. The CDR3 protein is CASRTTSGSTDTQYF. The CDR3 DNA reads TGTGCCAGCAGGACGACTAGCGGAAGCACAGATACGCAGTATTTT.

In DNA form, the CDR3 reads TGTGCCACCGGCGACTCGCGTGGCTCCTACGAGCAGTACTTC. Residues: CATGDSRGSYEQYF. V gene TRBV10-3 combines with J gene TRBJ2-7; no clear D. Germline CDR1 reads ENHRY; CDR2 reads SYGVKD. V dropped 10 bases and J dropped 0 bases, with 16 bases sitting between them. CDR3 size: 14 residues.

The CDR3 here is CATTWDRATQPQHF. CDR3 DNA: TGTGCCACCACGTGGGACAGGGCAACGCAGCCCCAGCATTTT. The rearrangement links TRBV6-1 to TRBJ1-5, with 9 bases that match TRBD1. From germline, CDR1 is MNHNS and CDR2 SASEGT. V lost 10 bases, J lost 7 bases, and 11 bases stayed unmatched. The CDR3 contains 14 residues.

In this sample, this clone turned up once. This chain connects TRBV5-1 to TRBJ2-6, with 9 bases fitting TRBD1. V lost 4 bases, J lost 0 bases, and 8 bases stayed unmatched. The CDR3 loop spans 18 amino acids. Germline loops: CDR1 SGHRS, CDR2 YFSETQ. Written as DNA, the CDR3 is TGCGCCAGCAGCAGGGACAGGGTGGATTCCTCTGGGGCCAACGTCCTGACTTTC. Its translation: CASSRDRVDSSGANVLTF.

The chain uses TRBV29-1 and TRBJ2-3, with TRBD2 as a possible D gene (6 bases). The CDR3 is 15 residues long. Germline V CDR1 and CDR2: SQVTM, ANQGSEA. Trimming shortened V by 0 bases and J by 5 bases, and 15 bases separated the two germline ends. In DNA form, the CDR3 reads TGCAGCGTTGAAGATGGGGTGTTGGGGGGAGATACGCAGTATTTT. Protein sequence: CSVEDGVLGGDTQYF.

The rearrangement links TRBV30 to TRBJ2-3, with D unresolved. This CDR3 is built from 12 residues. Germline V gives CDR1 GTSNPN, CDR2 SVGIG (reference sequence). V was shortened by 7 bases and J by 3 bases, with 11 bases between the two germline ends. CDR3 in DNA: TGTGCCTACGAATATTATACAGATACGCAGTATTTT. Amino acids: CAYEYYTDTQYF. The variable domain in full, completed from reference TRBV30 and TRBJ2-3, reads SQTIHQWPATLVQPVGSPLSLECTVEGTSNPNLYWYRQAAGRGLQLLFYSVGIGQISSEVPQNLSASRPQDRQFILSSKKLLLSDSGFYLCAYEYYTDTQYFGPGTRLTVL.

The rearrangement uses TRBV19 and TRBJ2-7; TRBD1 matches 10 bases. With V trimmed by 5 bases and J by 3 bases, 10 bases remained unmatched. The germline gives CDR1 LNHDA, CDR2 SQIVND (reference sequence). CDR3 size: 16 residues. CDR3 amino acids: CASSPGQGLGGYEQYF. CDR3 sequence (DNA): TGTGCCAGTAGTCCGGGACAGGGGTTGGGCGGCTACGAGCAGTACTTC.

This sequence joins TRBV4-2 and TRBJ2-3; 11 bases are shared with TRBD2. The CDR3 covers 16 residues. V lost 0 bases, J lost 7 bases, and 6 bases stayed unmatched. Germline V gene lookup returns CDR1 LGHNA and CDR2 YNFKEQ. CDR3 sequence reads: CASSQEASGRKHTQYF. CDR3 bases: TGTGCCAGCAGCCAAGAAGCTAGCGGGAGGAAGCATACGCAGTATTTT.

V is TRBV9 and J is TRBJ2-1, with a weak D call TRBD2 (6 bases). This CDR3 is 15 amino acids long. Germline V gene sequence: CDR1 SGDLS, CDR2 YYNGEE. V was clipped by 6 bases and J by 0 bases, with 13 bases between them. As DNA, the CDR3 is TGTGCCAGCACCATTAGCGGAGACTCCTACAATGAGCAGTTCTTC. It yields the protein CASTISGDSYNEQFF.

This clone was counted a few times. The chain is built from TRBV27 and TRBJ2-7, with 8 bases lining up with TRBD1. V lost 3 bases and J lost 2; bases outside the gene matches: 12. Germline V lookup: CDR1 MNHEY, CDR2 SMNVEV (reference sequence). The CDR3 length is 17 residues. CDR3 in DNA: TGTGCCAGCAGTTTGAGGCCCTTCGGACAGGGCCCCTACGAGCAGTACTTC. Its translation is CASSLRPFGQGPYEQYF.

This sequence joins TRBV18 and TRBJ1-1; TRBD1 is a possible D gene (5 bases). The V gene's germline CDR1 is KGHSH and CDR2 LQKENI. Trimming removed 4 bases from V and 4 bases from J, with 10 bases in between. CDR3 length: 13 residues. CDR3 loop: CASSLRGLTEAFF. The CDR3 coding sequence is TGTGCCAGCTCACTTCGGGGCCTCACTGAAGCTTTCTTT.